This T cell receptor (beta chain) was captured in a study of cytotoxic CD8 clonotypes in ibrutinib-treated CLL. In germline, CDR1 is GTSNPN, CDR2 SVGIG (reference sequence). Trimming removed 5 bases at V and 4 bases at J, with 12 bases between. The CDR3 length is 14 residues. TCRdb keeps only in-frame clones here, not all; method: immunoSEQ multiplex PCR. The table has roughly 24,000 clones, approximately 80% seen once. Study observations and caveats: On treatment, the uncommon public clonotypes contracted or remained stable. The clonality went up when patients responded to ibrutinib and dropped back toward baseline at progression.

As to this clone: The antigen is unknown.

The receptor's source is a human donor with chronic lymphocytic leukemia. The sequencing here drew on PBMCs, taken before ibrutinib treatment. The rearrangement uses TRBV30 and TRBJ2-6, with a weak D call TRBD2 (5 bases). In DNA form, the CDR3 reads TGTGCCTGGGGCCGGGGTCTCGGGGCCAACGTCCTGACTTTC. It specifies CAWGRGLGANVLTF.